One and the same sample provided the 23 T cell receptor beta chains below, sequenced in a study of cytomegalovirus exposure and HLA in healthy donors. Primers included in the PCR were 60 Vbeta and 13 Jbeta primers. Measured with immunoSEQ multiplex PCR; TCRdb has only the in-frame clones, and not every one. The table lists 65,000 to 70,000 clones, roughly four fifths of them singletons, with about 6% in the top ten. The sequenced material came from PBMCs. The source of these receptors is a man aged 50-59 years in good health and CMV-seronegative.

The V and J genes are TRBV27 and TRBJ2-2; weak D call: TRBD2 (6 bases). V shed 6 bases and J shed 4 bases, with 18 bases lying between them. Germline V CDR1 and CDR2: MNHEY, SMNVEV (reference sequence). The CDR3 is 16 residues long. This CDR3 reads CASRSTAGFSTGELFF. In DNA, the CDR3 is TGTGCCAGCAGATCCACCGCGGGGTTTAGCACCGGGGAGCTGTTTTTT.

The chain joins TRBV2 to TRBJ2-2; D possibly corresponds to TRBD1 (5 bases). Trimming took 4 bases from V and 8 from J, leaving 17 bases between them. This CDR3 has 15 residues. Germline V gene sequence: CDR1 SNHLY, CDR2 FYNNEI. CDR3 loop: CASSASRAGIGELFF. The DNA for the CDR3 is TGTGCCAGCAGTGCATCCAGGGCAGGTATAGGGGAGCTGTTTTTT.

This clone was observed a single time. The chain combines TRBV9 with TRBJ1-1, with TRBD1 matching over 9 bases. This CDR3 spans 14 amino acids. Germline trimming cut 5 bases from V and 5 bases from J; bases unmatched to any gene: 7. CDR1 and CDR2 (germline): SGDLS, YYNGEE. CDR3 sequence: CASSVTGGMTEAFF. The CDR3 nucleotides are TGTGCCAGCAGTGTTACAGGGGGCATGACTGAAGCTTTCTTT.

CDR3 in DNA: TGCGCCAGCAGTGAATTCGGGGTTCTGGCTGAAGCTTTCTTT. Residues: CASSEFGVLAEAFF. The chain employs TRBV10-1 and TRBJ1-1; no clear D. Trimming cost V 3 bases and J 6 bases, with 14 bases left between them. The V gene's germline CDR1 is WNHNN and CDR2 SYGVQD (reference sequence). The CDR3 covers 14 residues.

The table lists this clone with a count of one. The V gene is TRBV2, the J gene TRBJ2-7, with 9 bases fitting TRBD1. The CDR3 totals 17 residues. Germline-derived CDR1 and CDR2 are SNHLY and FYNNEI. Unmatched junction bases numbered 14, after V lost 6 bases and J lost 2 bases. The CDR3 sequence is CASRKTTGQGLTYEQYF. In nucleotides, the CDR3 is TGTGCCAGCAGGAAAACTACGGGACAGGGTTTAACCTACGAGCAGTACTTC.

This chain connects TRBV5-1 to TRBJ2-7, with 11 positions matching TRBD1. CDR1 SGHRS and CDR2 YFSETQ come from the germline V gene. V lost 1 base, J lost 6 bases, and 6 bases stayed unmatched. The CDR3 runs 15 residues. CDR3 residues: CASSLTGTGGREQYF. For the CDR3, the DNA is TGCGCCAGCAGCTTGACCGGGACAGGGGGTCGCGAGCAGTACTTC. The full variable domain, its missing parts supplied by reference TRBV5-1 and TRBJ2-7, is KAGVTQTPRYLIKTRGQQVTLSCSPISGHRSVSWYQQTPGQGLQFLFEYFSETQRNKGNFPGRFSGRQFSNSRSEMNVSTLELGDSALYLCASSLTGTGGREQYFGPGTRLTVT.

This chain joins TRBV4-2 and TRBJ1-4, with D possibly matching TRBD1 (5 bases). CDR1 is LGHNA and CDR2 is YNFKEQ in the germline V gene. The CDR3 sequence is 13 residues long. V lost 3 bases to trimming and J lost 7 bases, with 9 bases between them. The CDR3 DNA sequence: TGTGCCAGCAGCCATCCAGGGATTGAAAAACTGTTTTTT. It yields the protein CASSHPGIEKLFF.

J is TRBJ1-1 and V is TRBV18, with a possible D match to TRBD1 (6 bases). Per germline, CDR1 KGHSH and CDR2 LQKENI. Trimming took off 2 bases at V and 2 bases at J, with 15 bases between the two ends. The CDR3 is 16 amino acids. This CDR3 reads CASSPVETGANTEAFF. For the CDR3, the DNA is TGTGCCAGCTCACCAGTGGAGACAGGAGCAAACACTGAAGCTTTCTTT.

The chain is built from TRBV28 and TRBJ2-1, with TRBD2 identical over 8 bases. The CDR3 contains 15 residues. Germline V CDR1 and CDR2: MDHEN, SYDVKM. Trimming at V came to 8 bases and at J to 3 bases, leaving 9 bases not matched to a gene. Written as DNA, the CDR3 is TGTGCCAGCCTAAAAGCGGGAGAGTTCTACAATGAGCAGTTCTTC. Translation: CASLKAGEFYNEQFF.

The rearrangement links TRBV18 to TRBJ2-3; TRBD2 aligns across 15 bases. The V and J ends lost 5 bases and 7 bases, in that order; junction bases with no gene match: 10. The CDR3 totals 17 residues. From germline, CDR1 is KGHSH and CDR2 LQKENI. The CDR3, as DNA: TGTGCCAGCTCATCCTCGCGAGGACTAGCGGGGGGGAATACGCAGTATTTT. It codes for CASSSSRGLAGGNTQYF.

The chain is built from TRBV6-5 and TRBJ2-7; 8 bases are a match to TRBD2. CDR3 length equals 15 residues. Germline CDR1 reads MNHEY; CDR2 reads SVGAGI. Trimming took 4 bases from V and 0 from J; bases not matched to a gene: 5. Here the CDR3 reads CASSLAGPSSYEQYF. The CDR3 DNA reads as TGTGCCAGCAGTTTAGCGGGGCCGTCCTCCTACGAGCAGTACTTC.

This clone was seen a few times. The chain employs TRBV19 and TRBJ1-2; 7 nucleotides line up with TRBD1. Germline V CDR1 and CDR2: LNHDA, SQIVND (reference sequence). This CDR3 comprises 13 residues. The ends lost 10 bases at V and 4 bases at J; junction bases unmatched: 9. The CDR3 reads CATYRQGGYGYTF. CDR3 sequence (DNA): TGTGCCACCTACCGACAGGGCGGCTATGGCTACACCTTC. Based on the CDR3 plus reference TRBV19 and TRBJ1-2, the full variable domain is DGGITQSPKYLFRKEGQNVTLSCEQNLNHDAMYWYRQDPGQGLRLIYYSQIVNDFQKGDIAEGYSVSREKKESFPLTVTSAQKNPTAFYLCATYRQGGYGYTFGSGTRLTVV.

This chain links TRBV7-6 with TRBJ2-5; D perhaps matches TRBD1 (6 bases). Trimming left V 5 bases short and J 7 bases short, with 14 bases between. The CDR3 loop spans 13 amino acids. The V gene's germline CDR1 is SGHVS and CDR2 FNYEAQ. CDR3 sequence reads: CASSRTAVGTQYF. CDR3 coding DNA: TGTGCCAGCAGCAGGACAGCCGTAGGGACCCAGTACTTC.

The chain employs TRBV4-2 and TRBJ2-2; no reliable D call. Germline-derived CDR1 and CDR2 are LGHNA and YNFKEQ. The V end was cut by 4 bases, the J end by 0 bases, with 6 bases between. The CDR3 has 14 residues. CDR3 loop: CASSPQSNTGELFF. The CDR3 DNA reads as TGTGCCAGCAGCCCCCAATCGAACACCGGGGAGCTGTTTTTT.

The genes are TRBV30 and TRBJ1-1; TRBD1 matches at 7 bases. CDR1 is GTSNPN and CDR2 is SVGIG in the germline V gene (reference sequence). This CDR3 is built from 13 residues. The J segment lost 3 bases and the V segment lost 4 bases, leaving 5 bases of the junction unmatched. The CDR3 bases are TGTGCCTGGAATGACAGGGTGGACACTGAAGCTTTCTTT. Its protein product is CAWNDRVDTEAFF.

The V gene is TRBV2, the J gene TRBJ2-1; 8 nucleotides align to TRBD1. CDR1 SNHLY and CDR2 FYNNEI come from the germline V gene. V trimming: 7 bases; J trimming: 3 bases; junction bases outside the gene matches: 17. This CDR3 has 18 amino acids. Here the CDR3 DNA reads TGTGCCAGCACTAGCTGGATTAGACAGGGGTTTGACTACAATGAGCAGTTCTTC. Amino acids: CASTSWIRQGFDYNEQFF. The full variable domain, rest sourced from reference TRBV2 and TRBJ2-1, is EPEVTQTPSHQVTQMGQEVILRCVPISNHLYFYWYRQILGQKVEFLVSFYNNEISEKSEIFDDQFSVERPDGSNFTLKIRSTKLEDSAMYFCASTSWIRQGFDYNEQFFGPGTRLTVL.

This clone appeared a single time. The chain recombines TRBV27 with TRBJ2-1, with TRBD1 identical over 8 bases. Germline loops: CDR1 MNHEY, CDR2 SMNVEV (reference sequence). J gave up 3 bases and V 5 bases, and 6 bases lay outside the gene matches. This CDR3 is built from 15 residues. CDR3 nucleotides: TGTGCCAGCAGTCCATTGGACAGGGTCTACAATGAGCAGTTCTTC. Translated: CASSPLDRVYNEQFF.

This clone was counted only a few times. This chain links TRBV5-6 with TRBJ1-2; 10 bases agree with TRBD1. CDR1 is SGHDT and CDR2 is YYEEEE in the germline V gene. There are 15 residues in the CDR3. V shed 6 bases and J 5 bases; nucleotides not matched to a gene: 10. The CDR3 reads CASTENGDRGYGYTF. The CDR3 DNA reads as TGTGCCAGCACCGAGAATGGGGACAGGGGTTATGGCTACACCTTC. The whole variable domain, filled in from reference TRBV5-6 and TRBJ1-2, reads DAGVTQSPTHLIKTRGQQVTLRCSPKSGHDTVSWYQQALGQGPQFIFQYYEEEERQRGNFPDRFSGHQFPNYSSELNVNALLLGDSALYLCASTENGDRGYGYTFGSGTRLTVV.

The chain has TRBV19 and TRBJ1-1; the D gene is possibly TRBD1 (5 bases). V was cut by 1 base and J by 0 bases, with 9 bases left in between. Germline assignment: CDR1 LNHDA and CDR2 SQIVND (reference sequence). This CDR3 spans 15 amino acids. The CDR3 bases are TGTGCCAGTAGTATAGGGAGGGGAATGAACACTGAAGCTTTCTTT. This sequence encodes CASSIGRGMNTEAFF. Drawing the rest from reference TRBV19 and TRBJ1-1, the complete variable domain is DGGITQSPKYLFRKEGQNVTLSCEQNLNHDAMYWYRQDPGQGLRLIYYSQIVNDFQKGDIAEGYSVSREKKESFPLTVTSAQKNPTAFYLCASSIGRGMNTEAFFGQGTRLTVV.

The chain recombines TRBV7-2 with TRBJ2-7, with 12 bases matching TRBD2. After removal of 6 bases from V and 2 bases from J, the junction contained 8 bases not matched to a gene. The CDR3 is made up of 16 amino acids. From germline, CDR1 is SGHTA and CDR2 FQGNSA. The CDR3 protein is CASRPTSGRTTYEQYF. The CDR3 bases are TGTGCCAGCAGACCTACTAGCGGGAGGACAACCTACGAGCAGTACTTC.

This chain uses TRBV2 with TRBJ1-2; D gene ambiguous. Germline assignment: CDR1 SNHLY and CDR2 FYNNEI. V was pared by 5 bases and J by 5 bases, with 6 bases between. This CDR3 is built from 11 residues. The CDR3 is CASSLEYGYTF. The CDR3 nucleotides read TGTGCCAGCAGTCTAGAGTATGGCTACACCTTC.

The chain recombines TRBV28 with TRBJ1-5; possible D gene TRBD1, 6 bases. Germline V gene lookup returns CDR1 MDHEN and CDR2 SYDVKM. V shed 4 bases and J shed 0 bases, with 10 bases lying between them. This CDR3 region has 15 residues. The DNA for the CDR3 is TGTGCCAGCAGTTGGGACATCGATAGCAATCAGCCCCAGCATTTT. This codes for CASSWDIDSNQPQHF.

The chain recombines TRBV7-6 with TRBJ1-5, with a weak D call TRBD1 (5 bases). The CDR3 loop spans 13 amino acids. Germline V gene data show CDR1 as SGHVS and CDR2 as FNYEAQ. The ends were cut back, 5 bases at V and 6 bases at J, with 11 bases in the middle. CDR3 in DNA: TGTGCCAGCAGCATAACGGGGGGTCAGCCCCAGCATTTT. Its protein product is CASSITGGQPQHF.